The 20 T cell receptor beta chains in this list originate from one sample, sequenced in a study of blood T cell repertoires in COVID-19. Data came from immunoSEQ multiplex PCR; TCRdb stores just in-frame clones and leaves some out. This sample has about 170,000 clones; approximately 86% occur once, and the top ten carry around 8%. The specimen was peripheral blood. The source of these receptors is an elderly woman with COVID-19, enrolled during active disease.

The J gene is TRBJ1-5, the V gene TRBV27; 9 bases are a match to TRBD1. The germline gives CDR1 MNHEY, CDR2 SMNVEV (reference sequence). Unmatched junction bases numbered 10, after V lost 6 bases and J lost 7 bases. This CDR3 is built from 15 residues. CDR3 amino acids: CASSGLDRGSQPQHF. The CDR3 DNA sequence: TGTGCCAGCAGCGGGCTGGACAGGGGTTCACAGCCCCAGCATTTT.

This clone was seen a single time. V gene TRBV5-1 combines with J gene TRBJ2-1; 10 nucleotides align to TRBD2. Trimming at V came to 0 bases and at J to 7 bases, leaving 4 bases not matched to a gene. The CDR3 spans 15 residues. CDR1 is SGHRS and CDR2 is YFSETQ in the germline V gene. CDR3 nucleotides: TGCGCCAGCAGCTTGGCGACTAGCGGGTTAAATGAGCAGTTCTTC. It codes for CASSLATSGLNEQFF.

This clone was picked up one time. The genes are TRBV10-2 and TRBJ2-5; D is undetermined. Trimming left V 0 bases short and J 4 bases short, with 6 bases between. CDR3 length: 13 amino acids. Germline CDR1 WSHSY, CDR2 SAAADI. CDR3 region: CASSESSGETQYF. For the CDR3, the DNA is TGCGCCAGCAGTGAGTCGAGTGGAGAGACCCAGTACTTC.

This chain uses TRBV5-1 with TRBJ1-2; D gene uncertain. This CDR3 spans 15 amino acids. V was clipped by 0 bases and J by 3 bases, with 12 bases between them. Germline CDR1 reads SGHRS; CDR2 reads YFSETQ. CDR3 protein: CASSLGSGGDYGYTF. The CDR3 bases are TGCGCCAGCAGCTTGGGATCTGGCGGTGACTATGGCTACACCTTC.

The chain carries TRBV5-5 and TRBJ1-4; D perhaps matches TRBD1 (5 bases). V was shortened by 0 bases and J by 8 bases, with 11 bases between the two germline ends. CDR3 length: 14 amino acids. Germline assignment: CDR1 SGHKS and CDR2 YYEKEE (reference sequence). CDR3 in DNA: TGTGCCAGCAGCTTGGCGCAGGGCAGGGAAAAACTGTTTTTT. The encoded protein is CASSLAQGREKLFF.

About this clone: Other nucleotide sequences from this sample produce the same CDR3. The CDR3 DNA is TGTGCCAGCAGTTTTAGCAATGAGCAGTTCTTC. It encodes CASSFSNEQFF. V is TRBV28 and J is TRBJ2-1; no firm D call. V was pared by 3 bases and J by 6 bases, with 3 bases between. From germline, CDR1 is MDHEN and CDR2 SYDVKM. This CDR3 contains 11 residues.

V is TRBV23-1 and J is TRBJ1-5; no definite D call. TRBV23-1 has ORF status, its function being uncertain. V lost 4 bases and J lost 11, with 12 bases in between. This CDR3 is 12 amino acids long. The CDR3 coding sequence is TGCGCCAGCAGTCCCAAGATTCGAGCCCAGCATTTT. This translates into CASSPKIRAQHF.

CDR3 nucleotides: TGTGCCAGCAGCCCGAGCGGGGGCGGGAGTGATCTCACAGATACGCAGTATTTT. Protein product: CASSPSGGGSDLTDTQYF. The chain links TRBV7-9 to TRBJ2-3; 8 bases match TRBD2. Germline V CDR1 and CDR2: SEHNR, FQNEAQ (reference sequence). This CDR3 region has 18 residues. The V gene end was trimmed by 5 bases and the J gene end by 2 bases; junction bases not matched to a gene: 15.

The CDR3 is CASSIGEEGRGYTF. CDR3 nucleotides: TGTGCCAGCAGCATAGGGGAGGAGGGGCGAGGCTACACCTTC. The rearrangement uses TRBV28 and TRBJ1-2; a weak D match, TRBD1 (5 bases). The CDR3 has 14 residues. V shed 6 bases and J shed 8 bases, with 19 bases lying between them. Germline V gene lookup returns CDR1 MDHEN and CDR2 SYDVKM.

The chain couples TRBV6-5 to TRBJ1-3; possible D gene TRBD1, 5 bases. The V end lost 2 bases, the J end lost 4 bases, and 12 bases lay between the germline ends. The CDR3 contains 15 residues. CDR1 and CDR2 (germline): MNHEY, SVGAGI. The chain's CDR3 is CASSYKLGQGNTIYF. Written as DNA, the CDR3 is TGTGCCAGCAGTTACAAGTTAGGACAAGGAAACACCATATATTTT.

V usage is TRBV19 and J usage is TRBJ1-5, with 11 nucleotides matching TRBD1. Germline assignment: CDR1 LNHDA and CDR2 SQIVND (reference sequence). J gave up 4 bases and V 0 bases, and 8 bases lay outside the gene matches. The length of the CDR3 is 18 residues. The CDR3 loop is CASSIDPGQGGENQPQHF. CDR3 nucleotide sequence: TGTGCCAGTAGTATAGACCCGGGACAGGGGGGAGAAAATCAGCCCCAGCATTTT.

This clone showed up just a few times. V and J are TRBV6-1 and TRBJ1-5; D perhaps matches TRBD1 (6 bases). Deletions cut 2 bases from V and 2 bases from J, with 10 bases between. Germline CDR1 MNHNS, CDR2 SASEGT. This CDR3 has 15 amino acids. CDR3 protein: CASSESPGGNQPQHF. The CDR3 DNA sequence: TGTGCCAGCAGTGAATCTCCAGGGGGCAATCAGCCCCAGCATTTT.

The rearrangement joins TRBV5-1 to TRBJ2-1; no clear D gene. The germline gives CDR1 SGHRS, CDR2 YFSETQ. With 4 bases removed from V and 7 bases from J, the gap between germline ends came to 15 bases. This CDR3 has 14 amino acids. This chain's CDR3 is CASSPASTPNEQFF. DNA of the CDR3: TGCGCCAGCAGCCCCGCTAGTACGCCGAATGAGCAGTTCTTC. Variable domain in full (rest from reference TRBV5-1 and TRBJ2-1): KAGVTQTPRYLIKTRGQQVTLSCSPISGHRSVSWYQQTPGQGLQFLFEYFSETQRNKGNFPGRFSGRQFSNSRSEMNVSTLELGDSALYLCASSPASTPNEQFFGPGTRLTVL.

The rearrangement uses TRBV28 and TRBJ2-1, with 10 bases identical to TRBD2. This CDR3 is 14 amino acids long. Germline values: CDR1 MDHEN, CDR2 SYDVKM. In DNA, the CDR3 is TGTGTCTCCCAAAGGCTAGCGGGAGTTTGGGAGCAGTTCTTC. It specifies CVSQRLAGVWEQFF.

This clone was detected only once. The chain joins TRBV2 to TRBJ2-7; TRBD1 matches at 8 bases. Germline values: CDR1 SNHLY, CDR2 FYNNEI. J was trimmed by 4 bases and V by 2 bases; bases with no gene match: 4. The CDR3 is made up of 14 amino acids. This CDR3 reads CASSEQGARYEQYF. In DNA form, the CDR3 reads TGTGCCAGCAGTGAACAGGGGGCGCGGTACGAGCAGTACTTC.

This clone has only one observation. This rearrangement joins TRBV25-1 to TRBJ1-2; TRBD1 is a possible D gene (6 bases). This CDR3 contains 15 residues. The germline V and J ends were trimmed by 2 bases and 1 base, with 11 bases remaining between them. Per the germline V gene, CDR1 is MGHDK and CDR2 is SYGVNS. The CDR3 DNA follows: TGTGCCAGCAGTGAAAGGGGGACCTATAACTATGGCTACACCTTC. Its translation: CASSERGTYNYGYTF.

The chain is built from TRBV19 and TRBJ1-4; TRBD1 might be the D (5 bases). With 7 bases removed from V and 4 bases from J, the gap between germline ends came to 22 bases. This CDR3 region has 17 residues. CDR1 is LNHDA, CDR2 SQIVND, per germline (reference sequence). CDR3 nucleotide sequence: TGTGCCAGTAATTCTATCGCAGGGACGGAGGGTAATGAAAAACTGTTTTTT. Its translation: CASNSIAGTEGNEKLFF.

The chain links TRBV12-3 or TRBV12-4 to TRBJ1-1; weak D call: TRBD1 (5 bases). V was shortened by 3 bases and J by 6 bases, with 8 bases between the two germline ends. The CDR3 sequence is 12 residues long. The CDR3 loop is CASSFAGAEAFF. The CDR3 DNA reads as TGTGCCAGCAGTTTTGCGGGGGCTGAAGCTTTCTTT.

The chain has TRBV5-6 and TRBJ2-3, with TRBD2 matching 13 bases. The junction had 4 bases not matched to a gene; V was cut back by 6 bases and J by 9 bases. CDR3 length equals 13 residues. Germline assignment: CDR1 SGHDT and CDR2 YYEEEE. The chain's CDR3 is CASTGLAGETQYF. CDR3 DNA sequence: TGTGCCAGCACCGGACTAGCGGGAGAAACGCAGTATTTT.

This clone has a handful of counts. The rearrangement uses TRBV5-1 and TRBJ1-1; D unclear. Trimming cost V 0 bases and J 5 bases, with 11 bases left between them. This CDR3 is 14 amino acids long. From germline, CDR1 is SGHRS and CDR2 YFSETQ. The CDR3 reads CASSLARQNTEAFF. CDR3 nucleotides: TGCGCCAGCAGCTTGGCTCGTCAGAATACTGAAGCTTTCTTT.